This T cell receptor (beta chain) is from a study of CD8+CD57+ T cells in acquired aplastic anemia. Patients picked for sequencing had shown CD8+CD57+ cell expansion detected by flow cytometry. The length of the CDR3 is 14 residues. CDR1 and CDR2 (germline): SQVTM, ANQGSEA. V was shortened by 6 bases and J by 2 bases, with 14 bases between the two germline ends. Researchers used genomic DNA as the template to profile TCR beta VDJ and CDR3. TCRdb fed the reads into MiXCR, producing one record per CDR3 protein. The sample lists roughly 180,000 distinct CDR3 sequences; approximately 48% were seen once. The sequenced sample was sorted CD4+, CD8+, or CD8+CD57+ T cells (not recorded which) from PBMCs. This chain links TRBV29-1 with TRBJ2-1, with D possibly TRBD1 on 5 matching bases. This receptor was taken from a human donor with aplastic anemia. For the CDR3, the DNA is TGCAGCGTCGTGAAGGGGTCCACCTACAATGAGCAGTTCTTC. It yields the protein CSVVKGSTYNEQFF.